The source of this T cell receptor (beta chain) is a study of shared clonotypes between healthy human individuals. TCRdb's copy holds only in-frame clones and misses some; the assay was immunoSEQ multiplex PCR. The sample holds around 180,000 clones, 85% to 95% seen once. CDR1 and CDR2 from the germline V gene are WNHNN and SYGVQD (reference sequence). The V and J ends lost 3 bases and 5 bases, in that order; junction bases with no gene match: 14. The length of the CDR3 is 17 residues. The TCR was taken from a woman between 25 and 40 years old in good health. The sequenced sample consisted of naive CD4+ T cells sorted from blood. As to subset: CD45RA+ positively selected. The rearrangement uses TRBV10-1 and TRBJ1-1; 8 bases map to TRBD1. CDR3: CASSDYPPGQGRTEAFF. The DNA for the CDR3 is TGCGCCAGCAGTGATTATCCCCCCGGACAGGGTAGGACTGAAGCTTTCTTT.